What follows describes a single T cell receptor beta chain. Its antigen is currently unknown. Some clones are missing from TCRdb's copy, which holds only in-frame ones; the method was immunoSEQ multiplex PCR. The table lists roughly 140,000 clones, 88% of them singletons. The V end was cut by 6 bases, the J end by 9 bases, with 15 bases between. Germline V gives CDR1 MDHEN, CDR2 SYDVKM. The CDR3 runs 14 residues. This sample is drawn from a study of T cell responses to AZD1222 COVID-19 vaccine. Overall study findings and caveats: Without day 14 samples, only post-peak T cell repertoires were studied. The donors showed a predominance of white British ancestry and of females, with possible underestimation of clonal diversity. Close to half of all spike-specific TCRs reportedly target regions of the variants that are unmutated. Vaccine-related CD4 TCRs covered spike, predominating at 160-218 and 743-854.

The chain combines TRBV28 with TRBJ1-6; D is uncertain. The sample here was peripheral blood, taken on day 0 of AZD1222 vaccination. The source is an adult in good health. Written as DNA, the CDR3 is TGTGCCAGCAGGTTGGACGGTCGCCCTTCACCCCTCCACTTT. Protein product: CASRLDGRPSPLHF.